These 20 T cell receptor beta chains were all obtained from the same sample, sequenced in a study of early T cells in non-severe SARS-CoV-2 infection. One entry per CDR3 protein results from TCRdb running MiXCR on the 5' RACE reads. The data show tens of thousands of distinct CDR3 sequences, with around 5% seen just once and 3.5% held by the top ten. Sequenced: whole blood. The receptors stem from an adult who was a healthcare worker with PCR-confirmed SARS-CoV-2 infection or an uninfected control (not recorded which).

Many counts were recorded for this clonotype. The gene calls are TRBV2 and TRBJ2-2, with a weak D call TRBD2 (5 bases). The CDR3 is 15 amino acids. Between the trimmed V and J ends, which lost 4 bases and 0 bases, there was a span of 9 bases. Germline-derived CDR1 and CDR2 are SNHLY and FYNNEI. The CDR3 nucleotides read TGTGCCAGCAGTGGCCGGGGTCCGAACACCGGGGAGCTGTTTTTT. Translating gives CASSGRGPNTGELFF.

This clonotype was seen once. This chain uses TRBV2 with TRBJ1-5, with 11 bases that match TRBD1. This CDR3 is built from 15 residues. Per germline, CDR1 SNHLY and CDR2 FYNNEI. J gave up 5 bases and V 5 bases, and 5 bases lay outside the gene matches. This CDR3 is CASSQGQGGDQPQHF. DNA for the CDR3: TGTGCCAGCAGTCAGGGACAGGGGGGTGATCAGCCCCAGCATTTT.

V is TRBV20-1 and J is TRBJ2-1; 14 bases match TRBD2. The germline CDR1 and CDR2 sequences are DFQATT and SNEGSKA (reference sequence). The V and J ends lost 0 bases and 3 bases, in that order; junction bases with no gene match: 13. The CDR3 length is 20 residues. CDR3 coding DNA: TGCAGTGCTAGAGATCGCGAAGGACTAGCGGGAGGTTCCCTCTACAATGAGCAGTTCTTC. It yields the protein CSARDREGLAGGSLYNEQFF.

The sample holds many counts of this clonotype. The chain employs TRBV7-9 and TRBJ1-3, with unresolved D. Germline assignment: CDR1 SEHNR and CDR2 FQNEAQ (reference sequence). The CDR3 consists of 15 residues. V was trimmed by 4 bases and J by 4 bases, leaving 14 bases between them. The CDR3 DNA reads TGTGCCAGCAGCTCCCAGAATTTACAAGGAAACACCATATATTTT. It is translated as CASSSQNLQGNTIYF.

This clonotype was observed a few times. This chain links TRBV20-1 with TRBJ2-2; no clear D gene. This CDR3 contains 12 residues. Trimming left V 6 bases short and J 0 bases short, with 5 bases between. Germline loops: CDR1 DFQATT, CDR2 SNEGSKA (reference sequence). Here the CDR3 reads CSAGTNTGELFF. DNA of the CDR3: TGCAGTGCAGGGACGAACACCGGGGAGCTGTTTTTT.

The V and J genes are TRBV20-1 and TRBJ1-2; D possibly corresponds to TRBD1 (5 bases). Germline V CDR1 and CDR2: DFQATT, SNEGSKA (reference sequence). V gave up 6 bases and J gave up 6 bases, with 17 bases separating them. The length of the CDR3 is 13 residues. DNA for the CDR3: TGCAGTGCCACCAGCGGGGGGACTAATGGCTACACCTTC. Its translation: CSATSGGTNGYTF.

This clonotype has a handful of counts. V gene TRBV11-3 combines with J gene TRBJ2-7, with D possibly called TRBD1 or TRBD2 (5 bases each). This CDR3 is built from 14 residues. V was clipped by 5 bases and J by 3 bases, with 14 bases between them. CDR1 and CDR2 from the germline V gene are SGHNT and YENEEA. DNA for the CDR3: TGTGCCAGCAGCGTGGGGGATGGTAGCTACGAGCAGTACTTC. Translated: CASSVGDGSYEQYF.

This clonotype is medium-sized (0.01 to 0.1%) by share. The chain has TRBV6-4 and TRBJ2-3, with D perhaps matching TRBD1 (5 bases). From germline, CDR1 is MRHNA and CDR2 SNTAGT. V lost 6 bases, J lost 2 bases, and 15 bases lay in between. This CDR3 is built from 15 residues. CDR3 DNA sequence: TGTGCCAGCAGCATGAAGGTGACAGACACAGATACGCAGTATTTT. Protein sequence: CASSMKVTDTDTQYF.

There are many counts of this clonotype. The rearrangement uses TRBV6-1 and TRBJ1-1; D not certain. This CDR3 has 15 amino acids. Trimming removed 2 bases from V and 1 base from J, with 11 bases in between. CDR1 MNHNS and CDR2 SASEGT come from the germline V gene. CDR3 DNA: TGTGCCAGCAGTGAACCGGTTACGGCGAACACTGAAGCTTTCTTT. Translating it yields CASSEPVTANTEAFF.

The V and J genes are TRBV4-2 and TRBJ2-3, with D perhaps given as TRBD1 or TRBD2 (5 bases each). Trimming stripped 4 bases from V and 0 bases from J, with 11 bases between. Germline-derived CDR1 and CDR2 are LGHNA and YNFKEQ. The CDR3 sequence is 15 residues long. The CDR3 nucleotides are TGTGCCAGCAGCCTCCGGGGCGGGAGCACAGATACGCAGTATTTT. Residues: CASSLRGGSTDTQYF.

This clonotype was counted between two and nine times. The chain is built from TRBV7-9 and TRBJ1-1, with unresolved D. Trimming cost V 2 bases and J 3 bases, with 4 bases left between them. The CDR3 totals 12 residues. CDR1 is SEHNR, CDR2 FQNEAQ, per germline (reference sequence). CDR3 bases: TGTGCCAGCAGCTTACGGTACACTGAAGCTTTCTTT. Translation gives CASSLRYTEAFF.

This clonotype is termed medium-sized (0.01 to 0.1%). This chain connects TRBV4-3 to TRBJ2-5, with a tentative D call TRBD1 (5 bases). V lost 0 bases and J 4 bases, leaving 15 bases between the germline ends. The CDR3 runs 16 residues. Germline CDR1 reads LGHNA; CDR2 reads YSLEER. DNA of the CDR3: TGCGCCAGCAGCCAAGAGGGGCCTGGCAATGGAGAGACCCAGTACTTC. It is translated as CASSQEGPGNGETQYF.

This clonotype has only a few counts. The CDR3 loop is CASSLAQGFYEQYF. The CDR3 nucleotides are TGTGCCAGCAGCTTGGCCCAGGGGTTCTACGAGCAGTACTTC. The chain is built from TRBV5-5 and TRBJ2-7; tentative D call: TRBD1 (6 bases). V was pared by 0 bases and J by 3 bases, with 10 bases between. This CDR3 has 14 amino acids. CDR1 is SGHKS, CDR2 YYEKEE, per germline (reference sequence).

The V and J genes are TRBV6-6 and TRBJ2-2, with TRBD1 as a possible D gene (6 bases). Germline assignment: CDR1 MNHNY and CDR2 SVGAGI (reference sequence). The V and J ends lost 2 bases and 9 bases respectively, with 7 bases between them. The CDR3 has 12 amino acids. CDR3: CASSYGGRELFF. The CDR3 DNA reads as TGTGCCAGCAGTTACGGGGGCCGGGAGCTGTTTTTT.

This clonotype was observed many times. CDR3 DNA: TGTGCCAGCAGCTTAGACAGACTCGATGGCTACACCTTC. This translates into CASSLDRLDGYTF. This chain connects TRBV11-3 to TRBJ1-2, with D unresolved. The V end lost 0 bases, the J end lost 6 bases, and 8 bases lay between the germline ends. In germline, CDR1 is SGHNT, CDR2 YENEEA. CDR3 length: 13 amino acids.

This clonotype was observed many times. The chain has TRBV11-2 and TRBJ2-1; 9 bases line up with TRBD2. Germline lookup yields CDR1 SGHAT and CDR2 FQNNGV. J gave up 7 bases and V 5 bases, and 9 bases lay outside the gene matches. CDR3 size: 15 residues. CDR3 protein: CASSPGLARRNEQFF. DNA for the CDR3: TGTGCCAGCAGCCCTGGACTAGCGCGACGGAATGAGCAGTTCTTC.

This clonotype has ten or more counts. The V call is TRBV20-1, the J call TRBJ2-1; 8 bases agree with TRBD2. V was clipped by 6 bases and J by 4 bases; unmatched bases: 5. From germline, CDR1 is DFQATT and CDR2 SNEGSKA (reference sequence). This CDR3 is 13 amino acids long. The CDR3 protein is CSAAGGQYNEQFF. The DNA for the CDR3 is TGCAGTGCCGCGGGAGGCCAGTACAATGAGCAGTTCTTC.

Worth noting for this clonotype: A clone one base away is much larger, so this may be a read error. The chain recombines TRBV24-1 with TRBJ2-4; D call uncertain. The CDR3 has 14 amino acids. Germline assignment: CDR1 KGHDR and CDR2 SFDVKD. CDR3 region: CVTSELGTKNIQYF. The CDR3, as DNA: TGTGTCACCAGTGAATTAGGTACCAAAAACATTCAGTACTTC.

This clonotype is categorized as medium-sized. The CDR3 DNA sequence: TGTGCCAGCAGTTTTCTTAGCGGCACAGATACGCAGTATTTT. This gives the protein CASSFLSGTDTQYF. V is TRBV28 and J is TRBJ2-3, with D tentatively TRBD2 (5 bases). Trimming pared 3 bases from V and 1 base from J, leaving 8 bases between. The CDR3 has 14 amino acids. Looked up from germline, CDR1 is MDHEN and CDR2 is SYDVKM.

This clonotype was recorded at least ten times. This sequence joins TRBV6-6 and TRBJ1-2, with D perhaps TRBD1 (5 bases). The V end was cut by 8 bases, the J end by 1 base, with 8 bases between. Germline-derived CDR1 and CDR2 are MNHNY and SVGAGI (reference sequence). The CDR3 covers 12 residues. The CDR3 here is CASSDSNYGYTF. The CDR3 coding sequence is TGTGCCAGCTCCGACAGTAACTATGGCTACACCTTC.